This T cell receptor (beta chain) was recorded in a study of shared clonotypes between healthy human individuals. This table comes from immunoSEQ multiplex PCR, and its TCRdb copy is limited to in-frame clones, with some not included. The profile shows approximately 2.5 million clones, under 95% of them singletons. The specimen was naive CD4+ T cells from PBMCs. Subset in this sample: CD45RA+ positively selected. This receptor was identified in a man aged 18-30 years in good health. Some clones in this sample may be carry-over from other donors' samples.

The CDR3 DNA is TGTGCCAGCAGTGAAAAGGTCACTAACACCGGGGAGCTGTTTTTT. It specifies CASSEKVTNTGELFF. This chain connects TRBV2 to TRBJ2-2; D call uncertain. The CDR3 totals 15 residues. The germline CDR1 and CDR2 sequences are SNHLY and FYNNEI. V was cut by 2 bases and J by 2 bases, with 9 bases left in between. Variable domain in full (rest from reference TRBV2 and TRBJ2-2): EPEVTQTPSHQVTQMGQEVILRCVPISNHLYFYWYRQILGQKVEFLVSFYNNEISEKSEIFDDQFSVERPDGSNFTLKIRSTKLEDSAMYFCASSEKVTNTGELFFGEGSRLTVL.